This TCR beta chain derives from a study of a mutant IDH1 vaccine in newly diagnosed glioma. Study at large: V12 occurred at week 35 and V13 at week 47.

Notes on this clone: Its antigen is undetermined.

The V end was cut by 5 bases, the J end by 8 bases, with 7 bases between. The CDR3 extends over 11 amino acids. From germline, CDR1 is ENHRY and CDR2 SYGVKD. Sequencing used immunoSEQ multiplex PCR; TCRdb keeps in-frame clones, though not all of them. The sample records around 61,000 clones, about 79% being singletons. Time point: week 47, end of study. Each vaccine dose was 300 ug of mutant IDH1 20-mer peptide, with topical imiquimod. Study-wide points: Vaccine-induced immune responses occurred in approximately 93% of patients. Pseudoprogression appeared independent of alterations in top peripheral clonotypes.

Specimen: PBMCs, collected from a glioma patient whose treatment included an IDH1 peptide vaccine. This clonotype originated in a man aged 50 to 59 with glioma. The rearrangement links TRBV10-3 to TRBJ2-1, with a weak D call TRBD1 (5 bases). The CDR3 here is CAISPRDEQFF. In DNA form, the CDR3 reads TGTGCCATCAGTCCCAGGGATGAGCAGTTCTTC.